This is a list of T cell receptor beta chains from one sample in a study of T cells in localized non-small cell lung cancer. Assay used: immunoSEQ multiplex PCR; TCRdb lists only in-frame clones, some missing. The profile shows 55,000 to 75,000 clones, more than 85% of them singletons. The source was peripheral blood, collected before any cancer treatment. The receptors originated from a man aged 35 to 69 with stage I lung adenocarcinoma. Both conserved end residues are part of each CDR3. Fields, in order: D gene, clone size, J gene, V gene, CDR3 protein, CDR3 DNA. The D gene is left open where the match is weak. A row's size may be missing; if present it is once, few, many or a size class.

-	-	TRBJ1-2	TRBV5-1	CASSFGPGRGYGYGYTF	-
TRBD1	-	TRBJ2-5	TRBV12-5	CASGDRGKGETQYF	TGTGCTAGTGGGGACAGGGGAAAGGGGGAGACCCAGTACTTC
TRBD2	-	TRBJ2-3	TRBV5-1	CASSLGYAGVMADTQYF	TGCGCCAGCAGCTTGGGATATGCGGGAGTTATGGCAGATACGCAGTATTTT
-	-	TRBJ2-7	TRBV6-5	CASRGGPPCSYEQYF	TGTGCCAGCAGGGGTGGACCTCCATGCTCCTACGAGCAGTACTTC
TRBD2	-	TRBJ2-5	TRBV5-4	CASSFGLAGGGETQYF	TGTGCCAGCAGCTTCGGTCTGGCGGGAGGAGGCGAGACCCAGTACTTC
TRBD1	-	TRBJ2-7	TRBV2	CASRGRTGTYEQYF	TGTGCCAGCCGTGGTCGGACAGGGACCTACGAGCAGTACTTC
TRBD1	-	TRBJ2-5	TRBV5-6	CASSTGAYQETQYF	TGTGCCAGCAGCACAGGGGCGTACCAAGAGACCCAGTACTTC
-	-	TRBJ2-4	TRBV4-3	CASSLSEPGTGGDIQYF	TGCGCCAGCAGCCTTAGCGAACCTGGGACCGGCGGCGACATTCAGTACTTC
TRBD2	-	TRBJ2-4	TRBV2	CASRQREASIQYF	TGTGCCAGCAGACAGCGGGAGGCGAGCATTCAGTACTTC
TRBD1	-	TRBJ1-6	TRBV6-5	CASKPSTGKHSPLHF	TGTGCCAGCAAACCATCGACAGGGAAGCATTCACCCCTCCACTTT
-	-	TRBJ1-5	TRBV30	CAWSRGGHQPQHF	TGTGCCTGGAGTCGGGGAGGGCATCAGCCCCAGCATTTT
-	-	TRBJ2-5	TRBV19	CASSSRTWGWETQYF	TGTGCCAGTAGTTCCCGGACATGGGGTTGGGAGACCCAGTACTTC
TRBD2	-	TRBJ2-3	TRBV27	CASSFATSGTDTQYF	TGTGCCAGCAGTTTCGCGACTAGCGGCACAGATACGCAGTATTTT
-	-	TRBJ2-1	TRBV14	CASSQDRSYNEQFF	TGTGCCAGCAGCCAAGACCGGAGTTACAATGAGCAGTTCTTC
-	once	TRBJ2-1	TRBV27	CASSLGRYNEQFF	TGTGCCAGCAGCCTTGGGAGGTACAATGAGCAGTTCTTC
-	-	TRBJ2-3	TRBV19	CASSPDLEEDTQYF	TGTGCCAGTAGCCCTGACCTAGAGGAAGATACGCAGTATTTT
TRBD2	-	TRBJ2-7	TRBV9	CASSPRLAPNEQYF	TGTGCCAGCAGCCCCAGACTAGCACCCAACGAGCAGTACTTC
-	-	TRBJ2-2	TRBV4-3	CASSQDRLEHGGELFF	TGCGCCAGCAGCCAAGATAGGTTGGAGCACGGCGGGGAGCTGTTTTTT
-	-	TRBJ1-2	TRBV5-8	CASEDSYYGYTF	TGTGCCAGTGAGGACAGCTACTATGGCTACACCTTC
-	-	TRBJ2-7	TRBV14	CASSPRDTYEQYF	TGTGCCAGCAGCCCCCGGGACACCTACGAGCAGTACTTC
TRBD2	-	TRBJ2-3	TRBV4-2	CASSQVWTSGSQGTDTQYF	TGTGCCAGCAGCCAAGTTTGGACTAGCGGGAGCCAGGGGACAGATACGCAGTATTTT
TRBD2	-	TRBJ2-1	TRBV4-1	CASSQGSGRRNEQFF	TGCGCCAGCAGCCAGGGTAGCGGGAGGAGGAATGAGCAGTTCTTC
-	-	TRBJ2-7	TRBV6-5	CASSPVRGYEQYF	TGTGCCAGCAGTCCTGTCCGGGGCTACGAGCAGTACTTC
TRBD2	-	TRBJ2-7	TRBV2	CASSYGTSGFYEQYF	TGTGCCAGCAGTTACGGGACTAGCGGGTTCTACGAGCAGTACTTC
-	-	TRBJ1-1	TRBV7-9	CASSLEGLAFF	TGTGCCAGCAGCTTGGAGGGTTTGGCTTTCTTT
-	-	TRBJ2-5	TRBV4-1	CASSQTRYQETQYF	TGCGCCAGCAGCCAGACACGGTACCAAGAGACCCAGTACTTC
-	-	TRBJ2-7	TRBV6-1	CASRVGLANEQYF	TGTGCCAGCAGGGTGGGACTGGCAAACGAGCAGTACTTC
TRBD2	-	TRBJ2-7	TRBV5-1	CASSLVSGSYEQYF	TGCGCCAGCAGCTTGGTTAGCGGGAGTTACGAGCAGTACTTC
-	-	TRBJ2-5	TRBV28	CASSPSGRTNQETQYF	TGTGCCAGCAGTCCGTCCGGGAGAACAAATCAAGAGACCCAGTACTTC
-	-	TRBJ2-5	TRBV2	CASSEGGRRTTQYF	TGTGCCAGCAGTGAAGGCGGCAGACGTACGACCCAGTACTTC
TRBD2	-	TRBJ2-1	TRBV5-6	CATTGGESYNEQFF	TGTGCCACCACGGGGGGAGAGTCCTACAATGAGCAGTTCTTC
TRBD1	-	TRBJ1-2	TRBV11-2	CASSSFTGTGGGYTF	TGTGCCAGCAGCTCATTTACCGGGACAGGAGGTGGCTACACCTTC
-	-	TRBJ2-7	TRBV30	CAWMILHPGTGIYEQYF	TGTGCCTGGATGATCCTCCACCCGGGGACGGGGATCTACGAGCAGTACTTC
-	once	TRBJ1-1	TRBV11-1	CASSLGTGNTEAFF	TGTGCCAGCAGCTTAGGGACGGGGAACACTGAAGCTTTCTTT
TRBD2	-	TRBJ2-7	TRBV2	CASSEDHGTSFSYEQYF	TGTGCCAGCAGTGAAGATCATGGGACTAGCTTCTCCTACGAGCAGTACTTC
-	-	TRBJ2-2	TRBV6-5	CASNKGTGELFF	TGTGCCAGCAACAAAGGGACCGGGGAGCTGTTTTTT
-	-	TRBJ2-7	TRBV5-8	CASSTGTSRDEQYF	TGTGCCAGCAGTACCGGGACATCGCGCGACGAGCAGTACTTC
-	-	TRBJ2-1	TRBV10-3	CAISFTGESYNEQFF	TGTGCCATCAGTTTTACGGGAGAGTCCTACAATGAGCAGTTCTTC
TRBD1	-	TRBJ2-7	TRBV5-1	CASSIGTAYEQYF	TGCGCCAGCAGCATCGGGACAGCCTACGAGCAGTACTTC
-	-	TRBJ2-1	TRBV2	CASSPSVTNNEQFF	TGTGCCAGCAGCCCTTCAGTGACTAACAATGAGCAGTTCTTC
-	-	TRBJ2-4	TRBV27	CASSLTAKNIQYF	TGTGCCAGCAGTTTGACAGCCAAAAACATTCAGTACTTC
TRBD1	once	TRBJ2-7	TRBV6-1	CASIRNDRVNEQYF	TGTGCCAGCATTAGAAATGACAGGGTCAACGAGCAGTACTTC
-	-	TRBJ2-2	TRBV7-5	CARTLIVNTGELFF	TGTGCCAGAACCCTAATAGTTAACACCGGGGAGCTGTTTTTT
-	once	TRBJ2-5	TRBV7-3	CASSLTYQETQYF	TGTGCCAGCAGCTTGACTTACCAAGAGACCCAGTACTTC
-	-	TRBJ1-2	TRBV7-9	CASSLAGTDPIGYTF	TGTGCCAGCAGCTTAGCCGGCACAGATCCTATCGGCTACACCTTC
-	-	TRBJ2-7	TRBV30	CAWSVLRKGYEQYF	TGTGCCTGGAGTGTGCTACGGAAGGGCTACGAGCAGTACTTC